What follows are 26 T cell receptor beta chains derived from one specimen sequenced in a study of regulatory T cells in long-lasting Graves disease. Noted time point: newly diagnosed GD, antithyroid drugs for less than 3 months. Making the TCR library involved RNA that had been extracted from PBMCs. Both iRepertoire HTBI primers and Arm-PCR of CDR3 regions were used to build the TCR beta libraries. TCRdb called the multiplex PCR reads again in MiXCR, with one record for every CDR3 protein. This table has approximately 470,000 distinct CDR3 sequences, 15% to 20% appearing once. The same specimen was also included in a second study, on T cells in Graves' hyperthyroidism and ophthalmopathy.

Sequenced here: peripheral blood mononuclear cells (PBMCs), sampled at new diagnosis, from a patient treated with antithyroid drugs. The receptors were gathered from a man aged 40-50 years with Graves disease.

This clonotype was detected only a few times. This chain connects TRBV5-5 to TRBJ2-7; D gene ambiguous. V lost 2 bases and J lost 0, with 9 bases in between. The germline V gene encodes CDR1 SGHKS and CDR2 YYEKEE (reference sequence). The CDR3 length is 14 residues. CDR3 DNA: TGTGCCAGCAGCTTCGGTCAGTACTCCTACGAGCAGTACTTC. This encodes CASSFGQYSYEQYF.

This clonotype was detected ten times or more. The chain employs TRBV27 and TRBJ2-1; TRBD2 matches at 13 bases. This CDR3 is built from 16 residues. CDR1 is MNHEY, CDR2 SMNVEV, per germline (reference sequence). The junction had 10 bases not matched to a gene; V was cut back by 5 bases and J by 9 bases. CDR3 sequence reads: CASSLGLAGVRSEQFF. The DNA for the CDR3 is TGTGCCAGCAGTCTAGGACTAGCGGGAGTGAGGAGTGAGCAGTTCTTC.

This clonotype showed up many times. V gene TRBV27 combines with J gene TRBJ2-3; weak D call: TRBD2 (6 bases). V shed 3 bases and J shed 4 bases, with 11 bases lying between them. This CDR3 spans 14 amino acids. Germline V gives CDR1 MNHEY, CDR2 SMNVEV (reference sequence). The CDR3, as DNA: TGTGCCAGCAGTTTTGGGACTGTACCAGATACGCAGTATTTT. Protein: CASSFGTVPDTQYF.

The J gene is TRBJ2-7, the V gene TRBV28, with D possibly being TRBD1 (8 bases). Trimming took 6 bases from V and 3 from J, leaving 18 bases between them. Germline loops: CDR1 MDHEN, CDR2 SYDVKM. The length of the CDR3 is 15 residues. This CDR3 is CASRLQGGLGYEQYF. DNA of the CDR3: TGTGCCAGCAGGCTACAGGGGGGGTTAGGCTACGAGCAGTACTTC.

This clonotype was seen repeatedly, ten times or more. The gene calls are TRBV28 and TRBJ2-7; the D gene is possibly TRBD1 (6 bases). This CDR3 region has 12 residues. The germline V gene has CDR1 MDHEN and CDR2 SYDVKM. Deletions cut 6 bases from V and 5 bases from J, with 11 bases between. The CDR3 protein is CASSYGQNEQYF. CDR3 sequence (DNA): TGTGCCAGCAGCTATGGACAGAACGAGCAGTACTTC.

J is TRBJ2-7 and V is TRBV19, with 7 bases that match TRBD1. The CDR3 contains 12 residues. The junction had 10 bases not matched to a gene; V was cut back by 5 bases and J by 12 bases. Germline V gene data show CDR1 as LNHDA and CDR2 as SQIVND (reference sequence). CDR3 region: CASSSPGGIRYF. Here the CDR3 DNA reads TGTGCCAGTAGTTCCCCAGGGGGAATCCGGTACTTC.

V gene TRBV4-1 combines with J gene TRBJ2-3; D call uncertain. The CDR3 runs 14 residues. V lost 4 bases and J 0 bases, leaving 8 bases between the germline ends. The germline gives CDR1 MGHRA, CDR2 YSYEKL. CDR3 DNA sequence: TGCGCCAGCAGCCGGTGGATTAGCACAGATACGCAGTATTTT. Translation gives CASSRWISTDTQYF.

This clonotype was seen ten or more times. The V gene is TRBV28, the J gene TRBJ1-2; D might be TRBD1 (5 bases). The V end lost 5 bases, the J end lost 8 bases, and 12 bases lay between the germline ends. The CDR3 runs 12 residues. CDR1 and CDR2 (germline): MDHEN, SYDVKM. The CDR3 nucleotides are TGTGCCAGCAGTATCCAGGGAATAGGCTACACCTTC. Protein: CASSIQGIGYTF.

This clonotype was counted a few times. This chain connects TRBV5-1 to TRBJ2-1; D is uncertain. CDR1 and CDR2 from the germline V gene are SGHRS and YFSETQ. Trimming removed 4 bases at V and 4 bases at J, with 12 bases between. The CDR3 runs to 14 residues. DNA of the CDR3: TGCGCCAGCAGCCCCTCAACCCTTTACAATGAGCAGTTCTTC. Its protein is CASSPSTLYNEQFF.

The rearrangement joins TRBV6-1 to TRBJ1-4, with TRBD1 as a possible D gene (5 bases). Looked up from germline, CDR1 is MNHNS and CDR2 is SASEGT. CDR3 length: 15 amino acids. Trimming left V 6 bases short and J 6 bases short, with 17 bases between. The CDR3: CASSSPRGVDEKLFF. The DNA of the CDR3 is TGTGCCAGCAGCTCCCCGCGGGGGGTGGATGAAAAACTGTTTTTT.

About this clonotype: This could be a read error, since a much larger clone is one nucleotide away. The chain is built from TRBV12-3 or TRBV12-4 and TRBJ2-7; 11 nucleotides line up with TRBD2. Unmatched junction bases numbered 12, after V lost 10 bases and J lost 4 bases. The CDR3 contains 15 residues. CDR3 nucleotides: TGTGCCAACACTTTGGGGTTAGCGGGAGGGTACGAGCAGTACTTC. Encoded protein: CANTLGLAGGYEQYF.

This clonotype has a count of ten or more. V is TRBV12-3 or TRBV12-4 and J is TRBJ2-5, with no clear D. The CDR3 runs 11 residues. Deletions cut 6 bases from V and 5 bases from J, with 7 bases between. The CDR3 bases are TGTGCCAGCAGCCAAAAGGAGACCCAGTACTTC. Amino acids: CASSQKETQYF.

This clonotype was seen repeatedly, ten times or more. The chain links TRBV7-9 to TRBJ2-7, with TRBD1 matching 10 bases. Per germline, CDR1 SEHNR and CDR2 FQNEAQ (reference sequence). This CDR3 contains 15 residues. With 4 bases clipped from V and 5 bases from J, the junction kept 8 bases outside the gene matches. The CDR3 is CASSSTGTGVHEQYF. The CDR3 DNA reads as TGTGCCAGCAGCTCCACCGGGACAGGGGTACACGAGCAGTACTTC.

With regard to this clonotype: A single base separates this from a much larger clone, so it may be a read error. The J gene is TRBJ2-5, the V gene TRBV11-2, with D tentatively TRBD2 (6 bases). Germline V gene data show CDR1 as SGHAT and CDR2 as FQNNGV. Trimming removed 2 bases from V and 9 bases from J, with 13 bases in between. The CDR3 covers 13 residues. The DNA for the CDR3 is TGTGCCAGCAGCTTAAGGGATTGGGAGGCCCAGTACTTC. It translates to CASSLRDWEAQYF.

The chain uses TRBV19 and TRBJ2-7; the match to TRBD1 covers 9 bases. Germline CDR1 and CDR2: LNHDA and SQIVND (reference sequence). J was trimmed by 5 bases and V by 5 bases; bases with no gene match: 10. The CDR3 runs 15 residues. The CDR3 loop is CASSFAGTGIHEQYF. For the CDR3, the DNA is TGTGCCAGTAGTTTTGCCGGGACAGGGATCCACGAGCAGTACTTC. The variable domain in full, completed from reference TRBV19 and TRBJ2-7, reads DGGITQSPKYLFRKEGQNVTLSCEQNLNHDAMYWYRQDPGQGLRLIYYSQIVNDFQKGDIAEGYSVSREKKESFPLTVTSAQKNPTAFYLCASSFAGTGIHEQYFGPGTRLTVT.

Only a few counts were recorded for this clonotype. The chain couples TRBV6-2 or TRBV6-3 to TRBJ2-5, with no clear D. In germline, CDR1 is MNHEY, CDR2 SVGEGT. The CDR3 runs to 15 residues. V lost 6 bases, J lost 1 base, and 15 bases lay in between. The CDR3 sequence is CASRGLRVSQETQYF. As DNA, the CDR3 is TGTGCCAGCAGGGGTCTAAGGGTCTCCCAAGAGACCCAGTACTTC.

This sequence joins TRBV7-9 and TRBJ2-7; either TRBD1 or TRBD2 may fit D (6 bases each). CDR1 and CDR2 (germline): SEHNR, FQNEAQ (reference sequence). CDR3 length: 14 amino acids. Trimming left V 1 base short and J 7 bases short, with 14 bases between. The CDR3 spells CASSLGGGSEEQYF. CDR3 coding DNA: TGTGCCAGCAGCTTAGGAGGGGGGTCCGAGGAGCAGTACTTC.

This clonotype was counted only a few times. The CDR3 region has the DNA TGTGCCAGCAGTTACGGACTAGCGGGAGCGTATGAGCAGTTCTTC. It is translated as CASSYGLAGAYEQFF. The chain couples TRBV3-1 to TRBJ2-1; 13 positions agree with TRBD2. CDR3 length equals 15 residues. V shed 6 bases and J 8 bases; nucleotides not matched to a gene: 7. Germline V gene lookup returns CDR1 LGHDT and CDR2 YNNKEL (reference sequence).

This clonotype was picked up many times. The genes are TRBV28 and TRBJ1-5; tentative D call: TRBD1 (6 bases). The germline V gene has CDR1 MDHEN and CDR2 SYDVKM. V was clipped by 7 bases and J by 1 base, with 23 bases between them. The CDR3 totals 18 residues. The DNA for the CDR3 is TGTGCCAGCAACTCCCTCGGAGGGGGGACTGGGAGCAATCAGCCCCAGCATTTT. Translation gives CASNSLGGGTGSNQPQHF.

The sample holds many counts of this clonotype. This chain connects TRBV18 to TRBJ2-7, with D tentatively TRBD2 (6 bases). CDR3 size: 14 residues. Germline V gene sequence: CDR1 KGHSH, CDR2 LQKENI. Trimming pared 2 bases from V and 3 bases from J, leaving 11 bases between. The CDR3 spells CASSPMEGDYEQYF. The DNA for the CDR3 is TGTGCCAGCTCACCAATGGAGGGAGACTACGAGCAGTACTTC.

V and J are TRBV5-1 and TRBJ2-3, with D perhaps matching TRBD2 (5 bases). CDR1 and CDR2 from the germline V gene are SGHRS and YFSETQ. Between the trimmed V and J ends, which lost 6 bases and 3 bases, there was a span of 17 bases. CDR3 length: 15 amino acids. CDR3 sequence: CASNLAASGTDTQYF. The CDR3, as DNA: TGCGCCAGCAATTTGGCCGCGTCGGGGACAGATACGCAGTATTTT.

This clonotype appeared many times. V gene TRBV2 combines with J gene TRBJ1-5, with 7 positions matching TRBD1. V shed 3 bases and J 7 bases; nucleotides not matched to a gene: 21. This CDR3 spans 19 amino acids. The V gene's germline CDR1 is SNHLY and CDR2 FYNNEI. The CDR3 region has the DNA TGTGCCAGCAGTGAGAAGGGGGAAGGGGGCATCTCTGGCGACCAGCCCCAGCATTTT. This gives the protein CASSEKGEGGISGDQPQHF.

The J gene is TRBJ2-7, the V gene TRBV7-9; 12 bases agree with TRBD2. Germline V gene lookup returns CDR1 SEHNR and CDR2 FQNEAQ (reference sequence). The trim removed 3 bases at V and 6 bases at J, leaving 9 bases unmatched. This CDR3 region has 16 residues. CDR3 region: CASSLDSGTSGFEQYF. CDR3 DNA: TGTGCCAGCAGCTTGGATTCCGGGACTAGCGGGTTCGAGCAGTACTTC. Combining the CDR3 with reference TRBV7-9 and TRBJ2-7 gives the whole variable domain DTGVSQNPRHKITKRGQNVTFRCDPISEHNRLYWYRQTLGQGPEFLTYFQNEAQLEKSRLLSDRFSAERPKGSFSTLEIQRTEQGDSAMYLCASSLDSGTSGFEQYFGPGTRLTVT.

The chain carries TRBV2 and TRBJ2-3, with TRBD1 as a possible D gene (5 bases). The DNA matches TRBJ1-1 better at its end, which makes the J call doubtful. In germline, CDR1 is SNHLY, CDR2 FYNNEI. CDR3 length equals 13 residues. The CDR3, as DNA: TGTGCCAGCAGTGTACAGGTTGGCACTGAAGCTTTCTTT. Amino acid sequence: CASSVQVGTEAFF.

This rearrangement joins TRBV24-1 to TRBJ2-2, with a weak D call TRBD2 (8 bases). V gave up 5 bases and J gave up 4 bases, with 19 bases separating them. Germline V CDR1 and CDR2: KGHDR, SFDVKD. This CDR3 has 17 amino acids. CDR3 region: CATSGFGRGLSTGELFF. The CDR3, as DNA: TGTGCCACCAGTGGTTTCGGGAGGGGGCTAAGCACCGGGGAGCTGTTTTTT.

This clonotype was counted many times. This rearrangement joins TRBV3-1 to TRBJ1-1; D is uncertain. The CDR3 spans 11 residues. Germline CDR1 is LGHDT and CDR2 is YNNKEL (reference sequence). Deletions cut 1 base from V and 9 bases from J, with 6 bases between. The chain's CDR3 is CASSQGEKAFF. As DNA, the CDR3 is TGTGCCAGCAGCCAAGGTGAGAAAGCTTTCTTT. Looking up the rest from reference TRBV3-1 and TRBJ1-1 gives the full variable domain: DTAVSQTPKYLVTQMGNDKSIKCEQNLGHDTMYWYKQDSKKFLKIMFSYNNKELIINETVPNRFSPKSPDKAHLNLHINSLELGDSAVYFCASSQGEKAFFGQGTRLTVV.